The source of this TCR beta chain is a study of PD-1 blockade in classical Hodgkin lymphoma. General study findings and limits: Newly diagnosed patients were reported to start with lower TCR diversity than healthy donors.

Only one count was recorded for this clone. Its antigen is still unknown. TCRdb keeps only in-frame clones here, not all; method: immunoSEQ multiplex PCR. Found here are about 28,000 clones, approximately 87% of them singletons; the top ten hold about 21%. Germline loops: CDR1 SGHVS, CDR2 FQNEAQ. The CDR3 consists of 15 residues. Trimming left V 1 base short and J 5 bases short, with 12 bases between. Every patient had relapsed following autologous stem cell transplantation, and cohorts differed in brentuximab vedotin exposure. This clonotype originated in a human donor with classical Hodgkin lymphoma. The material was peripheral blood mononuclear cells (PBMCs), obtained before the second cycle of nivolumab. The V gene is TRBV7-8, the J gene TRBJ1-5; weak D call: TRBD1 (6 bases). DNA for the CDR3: TGTGCCAGCAGCTTAGGAGGGGGGCTGGATCAGCCCCAGCATTTT. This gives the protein CASSLGGGLDQPQHF.